This section outlines one T cell receptor (beta chain) sequence together with its context. This sample is part of a study of control samples from healthy donors and cancer patients. The length of the CDR3 is 16 residues. Trimming shortened V by 0 bases and J by 5 bases, and 14 bases separated the two germline ends. Germline V gene lookup returns CDR1 MNHEY and CDR2 SVGAGI. Some clones are missing from TCRdb's copy, which holds only in-frame ones; the method was immunoSEQ multiplex PCR. This table holds 65,000 to 90,000 clones, roughly nine tenths found once. This TCR derives from a woman aged 45-65 years with colorectal cancer. The sequencing input was PBMCs. This sequence joins TRBV6-5 and TRBJ2-1, with D perhaps matching TRBD1 (6 bases). DNA of the CDR3: TGTGCCAGCAGTTACTCAGGACATCCAGGGGACAATGAGCAGTTCTTC. Residues: CASSYSGHPGDNEQFF.